The 19 T cell receptor beta chains reported below all come from one sample, sequenced in a study of T cells in Graves' hyperthyroidism and ophthalmopathy. What was amplified from RNA transcripts were TCR beta CDR3 regions. During a first-round RT-PCR of the TCR CDR3, the HTBI primer set was used. MiXCR was run by TCRdb on the multiplex PCR reads, yielding one entry per CDR3 protein. Of 300,000 to 450,000 distinct CDR3 sequences in the sample, approximately 25% were seen once. Sequencing was carried out using blood. The source is a man aged 45-65 years with Graves' hyperthyroidism.

The chain is built from TRBV19 and TRBJ2-2; D might be TRBD2 (5 bases). In germline, CDR1 is LNHDA, CDR2 SQIVND (reference sequence). Trimming took 8 bases from V and 0 from J, leaving 13 bases between them. This CDR3 has 15 residues. The chain's CDR3 is CASASLEANTGELFF. DNA of the CDR3: TGTGCCAGTGCTTCACTAGAGGCGAACACCGGGGAGCTGTTTTTT.

Concerning this clonotype: The junction shows a germline mismatch at one end, possibly a read error. This chain uses TRBV11-1 with TRBJ2-7; 8 nucleotides agree with TRBD1. The CDR3 loop spans 14 amino acids. Germline V gives CDR1 SGHAT, CDR2 FQDESV (reference sequence). The CDR3 region is CASTPGQEFYEQYF. The CDR3 DNA reads TGCGCCAGCACCCCGGGACAGGAGTTCTACGAGCAGTACTTC.

This chain links TRBV6-5 with TRBJ1-4; D not certain. Trimming took 2 bases from V and 6 from J, leaving 7 bases between them. The CDR3 sequence is 13 residues long. Germline V gene lookup returns CDR1 MNHEY and CDR2 SVGAGI. The CDR3 coding sequence is TGTGCCAGCAGTTACAGGGCGGATGAAAAACTGTTTTTT. This gives the protein CASSYRADEKLFF.

The gene calls are TRBV13 and TRBJ1-1; 9 nucleotides agree with TRBD1. CDR3 size: 14 residues. Looked up from germline, CDR1 is PRHDT and CDR2 is FYEKMQ (reference sequence). J lost 4 bases, V lost 3 bases, and 3 bases had no gene match. CDR3 nucleotides: TGTGCCAGCAGCTTCACAGGGGGCATCACTGAAGCTTTCTTT. Protein: CASSFTGGITEAFF.

This clonotype was observed a handful of times. The chain links TRBV30 to TRBJ1-1, with a weak D call TRBD1 (5 bases). The V gene's germline CDR1 is GTSNPN and CDR2 SVGIG (reference sequence). The length of the CDR3 is 12 residues. With 3 bases removed from V and 7 bases from J, the gap between germline ends came to 12 bases. This CDR3 is CAWRGVGYEAFF. For the CDR3, the DNA is TGTGCCTGGAGGGGGGTCGGGTATGAAGCTTTCTTT.

This clonotype turned up a few times. The chain joins TRBV11-2 to TRBJ1-4; TRBD1 is a possible D gene (6 bases). Trimming cost V 0 bases and J 8 bases, with 13 bases left between them. Germline values: CDR1 SGHAT, CDR2 FQNNGV. This CDR3 spans 15 amino acids. Here the CDR3 reads CASSLEGRGEEKLFF. CDR3 nucleotides: TGTGCCAGCAGCTTAGAGGGCAGGGGCGAAGAAAAACTGTTTTTT.

This sequence joins TRBV19 and TRBJ1-5; no reliable D call. The CDR3 extends over 16 amino acids. V was shortened by 4 bases and J by 6 bases, with 19 bases between the two germline ends. Germline CDR1 and CDR2: LNHDA and SQIVND (reference sequence). DNA of the CDR3: TGTGCCAGTAGTAAGAGGGCACCGAATGTTTTTCAGCCCCAGCATTTT. Translated, it gives CASSKRAPNVFQPQHF.

V gene TRBV30 combines with J gene TRBJ2-3; 7 nucleotides agree with TRBD2. CDR3 length: 13 residues. The germline gives CDR1 GTSNPN, CDR2 SVGIG (reference sequence). V lost 2 bases, J lost 4 bases, and 3 bases stayed unmatched. Here the CDR3 reads CAWSTGRADTQYF. The CDR3 DNA is TGTGCCTGGAGTACGGGGAGGGCAGATACGCAGTATTTT.

The gene calls are TRBV5-6 and TRBJ2-3; no definite D call. The CDR3 sequence is 13 residues long. The germline gives CDR1 SGHDT, CDR2 YYEEEE. The V end was cut by 5 bases, the J end by 0 bases, with 7 bases between. The CDR3 sequence: CASRWGSTDTQYF. CDR3 DNA sequence: TGTGCCAGCAGATGGGGAAGCACAGATACGCAGTATTTT. Full variable domain (remainder filled in from reference TRBV5-6 and TRBJ2-3): DAGVTQSPTHLIKTRGQQVTLRCSPKSGHDTVSWYQQALGQGPQFIFQYYEEEERQRGNFPDRFSGHQFPNYSSELNVNALLLGDSALYLCASRWGSTDTQYFGPGTRLTVL.

The rearrangement links TRBV7-3 to TRBJ1-3; unclear D gene. The CDR3 covers 16 residues. Germline V gene sequence: CDR1 SGHTA, CDR2 FQGTGA. Trimming cost V 2 bases and J 0 bases, with 11 bases left between them. Here the CDR3 reads CASSLLGGLSGNTIYF. The CDR3 bases are TGTGCCAGCAGCTTATTGGGCGGACTCTCTGGAAACACCATATATTTT.

V is TRBV9 and J is TRBJ1-1, with a weak D call TRBD1 (6 bases). Germline V gives CDR1 SGDLS, CDR2 YYNGEE. V gave up 1 base and J gave up 6 bases, with 13 bases separating them. The CDR3 length is 14 residues. Here the CDR3 DNA reads TGTGCCAGCAGCGTAAAGGGGGTGGGGGCTGAAGCTTTCTTT. Protein: CASSVKGVGAEAFF.

V is TRBV12-3 or TRBV12-4 and J is TRBJ2-3; D may be TRBD2 (5 bases). The CDR3 has 14 residues. Trimming cost V 9 bases and J 6 bases, with 19 bases left between them. CDR3 nucleotides: TGTGCCAGTACCGGGATGGGAGTTGACGATACGCAGTATTTT. Protein product: CASTGMGVDDTQYF.

The CDR3 is CSVARRLSTDTQYF. CDR3 bases: TGCAGCGTTGCTAGAAGGTTAAGTACAGATACGCAGTATTTT. V and J are TRBV29-1 and TRBJ2-3; D is ambiguous. CDR1 and CDR2 (germline): SQVTM, ANQGSEA. Trimming took 4 bases from V and 3 from J, leaving 14 bases between them. The CDR3 is 14 amino acids.

This clonotype was observed a handful of times. The chain has TRBV3-1 and TRBJ1-6, with a possible D match to TRBD1 (5 bases). V lost 0 bases and J 10 bases, leaving 10 bases between the germline ends. The CDR3 has 14 amino acids. Looked up from germline, CDR1 is LGHDT and CDR2 is YNNKEL (reference sequence). This CDR3 reads CASSQEGLRSPLHF. Here the CDR3 DNA reads TGTGCCAGCAGCCAAGAGGGGCTGAGATCACCCCTCCACTTT.

J is TRBJ2-7 and V is TRBV27, with 10 positions matching TRBD1. In germline, CDR1 is MNHEY, CDR2 SMNVEV (reference sequence). The CDR3 is 15 amino acids. The V segment lost 5 bases and the J segment 2 bases; nucleotides outside the gene matches: 6. The CDR3: CASSRLGQGTYEQYF. The CDR3, as DNA: TGTGCCAGCAGTCGACTGGGACAGGGGACCTACGAGCAGTACTTC.

Details on this clonotype: A single base separates this from a much larger clone, so it may be a read error. The gene calls are TRBV7-2 and TRBJ2-2, with a weak D call TRBD2 (5 bases). There are 14 residues in the CDR3. Germline V gene data show CDR1 as SGHTA and CDR2 as FQGNSA. The CDR3 DNA follows: TGTGCCAGCAGCTTAGGGGTCAACACCGGGGAGCTGGTTTTT. It is translated as CASSLGVNTGELVF.

The V and J genes are TRBV19 and TRBJ2-7; D gene ambiguous. The V gene's germline CDR1 is LNHDA and CDR2 SQIVND (reference sequence). This CDR3 has 15 amino acids. V lost 8 bases to trimming and J lost 4 bases, with 21 bases between them. The CDR3 loop reads CASGYTVGKGYEQYF. The CDR3 DNA is TGTGCCAGTGGCTATACGGTAGGGAAGGGTTACGAGCAGTACTTC.

This clonotype has at least ten counts. The rearrangement joins TRBV20-1 to TRBJ2-4; 12 bases are shared with TRBD2. This CDR3 spans 15 amino acids. Trimming cost V 5 bases and J 4 bases; bases outside gene matches: 6. Germline-derived CDR1 and CDR2 are DFQATT and SNEGSKA (reference sequence). Written as DNA, the CDR3 is TGCAGTGCTCTCCTAGCGGGAGGGAGTAAAAACATTCAGTACTTC. It translates to CSALLAGGSKNIQYF.

This clonotype was counted a few times. The V gene is TRBV30, the J gene TRBJ1-1; TRBD1 agrees at 9 bases. The CDR3 is 15 amino acids. Looked up from germline, CDR1 is GTSNPN and CDR2 is SVGIG (reference sequence). V shed 2 bases, J shed 10 bases, and the junction held 14 bases outside the gene matches. The CDR3 loop reads CAWSISGTGPTRAFF. DNA of the CDR3: TGTGCCTGGAGTATCTCCGGGACAGGGCCCACCCGAGCTTTCTTT.